This T cell receptor (beta chain) was sequenced in a study of cytomegalovirus exposure and HLA in healthy donors. Study-level findings and limits: Clusters of TCRs from the first cohort tended to co-occur in the 100 to 150 validation repertoires (as a later analysis found).

Comments on this clone: Its antigen is unidentified.

Germline values: CDR1 MNHEY, CDR2 SVGAGI. CDR3 length equals 14 residues. With V trimmed by 5 bases and J by 5 bases, 6 bases remained unmatched. The assay was immunoSEQ multiplex PCR, and TCRdb's table has in-frame clones only and misses some. The sample has roughly 90,000 clones, 90% to 95% seen once. A roughly 120-subject validation cohort, separate from the roughly 680-subject first cohort, supplied the donors. The sequence was collected from a woman aged 25 to 45 in good health and CMV-seropositive. Sequencing was performed on PBMCs. The V gene is TRBV6-5, the J gene TRBJ1-5, with 7 nucleotides matching TRBD1. The DNA for the CDR3 is TGTGCCAGCAGTAAGGGACAGATCTATCAGCCCCAGCATTTT. It is translated as CASSKGQIYQPQHF.